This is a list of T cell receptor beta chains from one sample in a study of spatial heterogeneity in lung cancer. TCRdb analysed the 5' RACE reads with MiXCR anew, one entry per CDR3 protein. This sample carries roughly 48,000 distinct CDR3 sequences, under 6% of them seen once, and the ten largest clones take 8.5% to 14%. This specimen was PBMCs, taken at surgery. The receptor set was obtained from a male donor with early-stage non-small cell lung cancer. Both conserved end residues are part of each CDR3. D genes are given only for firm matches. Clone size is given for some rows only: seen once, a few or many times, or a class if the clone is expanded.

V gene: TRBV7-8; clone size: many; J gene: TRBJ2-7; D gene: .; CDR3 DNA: TGTGCCAGCAGCTCCAGGGACTACGAGCAGTACTTC; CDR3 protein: CASSSRDYEQYF
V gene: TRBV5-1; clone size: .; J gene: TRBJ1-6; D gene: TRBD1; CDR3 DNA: TGCGCCAGCAGCTTGGACGGCCCGGGACAGGGGGCGCGGGTCCTCCACTTT; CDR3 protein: CASSLDGPGQGARVLHF
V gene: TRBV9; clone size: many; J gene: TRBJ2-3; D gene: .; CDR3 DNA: TGTGCCAGCAGCCCGAAGCTTGGCGGTGGAGAGGCAGATACGCAGTATTTT; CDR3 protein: CASSPKLGGGEADTQYF
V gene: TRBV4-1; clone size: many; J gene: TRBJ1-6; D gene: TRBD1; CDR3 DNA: TGCGCCAGCAGCGTCCGGGACAGAGATTCACCCCTCCACTTT; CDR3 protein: CASSVRDRDSPLHF
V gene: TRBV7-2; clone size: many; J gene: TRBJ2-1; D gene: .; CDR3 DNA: TGTGCCAGCAGGGGGGCCCGCGGTTCCTACAATGAGCAGTTCTTC; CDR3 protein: CASRGARGSYNEQFF
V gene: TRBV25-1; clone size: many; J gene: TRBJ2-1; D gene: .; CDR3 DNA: TGTGCCAGCAGTGGTCAAGCGGGTGGGCAGTTCTTC; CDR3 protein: CASSGQAGGQFF
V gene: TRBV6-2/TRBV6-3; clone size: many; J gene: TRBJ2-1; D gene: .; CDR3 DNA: TGTGCCAGCAGTTACTTAGGGAGCTCCTACAATGAGCAGTTCTTC; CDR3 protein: CASSYLGSSYNEQFF
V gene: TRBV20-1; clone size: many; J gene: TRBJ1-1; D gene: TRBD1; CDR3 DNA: TGCAGTGCTTGGGACAGCCTAGGTGAAGCTTTCTTT; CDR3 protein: CSAWDSLGEAFF
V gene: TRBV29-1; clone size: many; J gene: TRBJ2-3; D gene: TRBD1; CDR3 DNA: TGCAGCGTCCTGACAGGGAGCACAGATACGCAGTATTTT; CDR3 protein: CSVLTGSTDTQYF
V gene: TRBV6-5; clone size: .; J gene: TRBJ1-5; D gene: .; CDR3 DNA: TGTGCCAGCAGGCGGGACACCGATCAGCCCCAGCATTTT; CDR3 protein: CASRRDTDQPQHF
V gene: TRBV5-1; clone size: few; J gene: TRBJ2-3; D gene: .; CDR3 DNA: TGCGCCAGCAGCTATAGCGGAACCAGCACAGATACGCAGTATTTT; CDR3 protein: CASSYSGTSTDTQYF
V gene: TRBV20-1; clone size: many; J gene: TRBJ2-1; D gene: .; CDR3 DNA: TGCAGTGCTTTGAGGAATGAGCAGTTCTTC; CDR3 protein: CSALRNEQFF
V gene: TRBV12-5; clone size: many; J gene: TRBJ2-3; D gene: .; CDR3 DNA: TGTGCTAGTGTTGTCGGGCTCGGCACAGATACGCAGTATTTT; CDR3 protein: CASVVGLGTDTQYF
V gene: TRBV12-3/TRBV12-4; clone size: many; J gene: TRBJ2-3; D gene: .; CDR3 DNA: TGTGCCAGCAACGTTTGGGCTAGCACAGATACGCAGTATTTT; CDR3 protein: CASNVWASTDTQYF
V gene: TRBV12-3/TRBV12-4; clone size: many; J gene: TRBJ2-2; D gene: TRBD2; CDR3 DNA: TGTGCCAGCAGTCCTCGGACTAGAAACACCGGGGAGCTGTTTTTT; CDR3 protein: CASSPRTRNTGELFF
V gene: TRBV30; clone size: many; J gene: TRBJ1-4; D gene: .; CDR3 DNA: TGTGCCTGGAGTCCGGGACGGTTAAATGAAAAACTGTTTTTT; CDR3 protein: CAWSPGRLNEKLFF
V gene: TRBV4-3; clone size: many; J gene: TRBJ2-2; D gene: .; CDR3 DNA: TGCGCCAGCAGCCAAGTATCAGCCGGGGAGCTGTTTTTT; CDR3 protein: CASSQVSAGELFF
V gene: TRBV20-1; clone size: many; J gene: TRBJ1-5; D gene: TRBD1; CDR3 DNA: TGCAGTGCTAGTGGAGGGGGCCGGCAGCCCCAGCATTTT; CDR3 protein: CSASGGGRQPQHF
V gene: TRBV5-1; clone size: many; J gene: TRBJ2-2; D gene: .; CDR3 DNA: TGCGCCAGCAGCTTCGATTTGGCCGGGGAGCTGTTTTTT; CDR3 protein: CASSFDLAGELFF
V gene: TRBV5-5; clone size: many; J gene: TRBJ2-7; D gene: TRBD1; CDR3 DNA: TGTGCCAGCAGCGTTGACAGGGCCCATTACTACGAGCAGTACTTC; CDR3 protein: CASSVDRAHYYEQYF
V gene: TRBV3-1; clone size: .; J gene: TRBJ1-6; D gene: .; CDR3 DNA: TGTGCCAGCAGCCAAGGGGGCCCTTCACCCCTCCACTTT; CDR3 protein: CASSQGGPSPLHF
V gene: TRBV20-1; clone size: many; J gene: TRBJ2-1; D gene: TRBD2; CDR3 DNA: TGCAGTGCTACCCTCAGGGAGGGCCTTGGCAATGAGCAGTTCTTC; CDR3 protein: CSATLREGLGNEQFF
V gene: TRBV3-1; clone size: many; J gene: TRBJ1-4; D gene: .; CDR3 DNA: TGTGCCAGCAGCCAAGATTTGGCGGTTGAAAAACTGTTTTTT; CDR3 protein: CASSQDLAVEKLFF
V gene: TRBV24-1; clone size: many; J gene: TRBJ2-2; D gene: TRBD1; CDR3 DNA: TGTGCCACCAGTGAGGACAGGGGGCACACCGGGGAGCTGTTTTTT; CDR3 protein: CATSEDRGHTGELFF
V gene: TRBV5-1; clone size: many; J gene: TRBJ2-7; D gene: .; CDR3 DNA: TGCGCCAGCAGCCGCCCTGGGAAGGACAGATTGGGCTACGAGCAGTACTTC; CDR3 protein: CASSRPGKDRLGYEQYF